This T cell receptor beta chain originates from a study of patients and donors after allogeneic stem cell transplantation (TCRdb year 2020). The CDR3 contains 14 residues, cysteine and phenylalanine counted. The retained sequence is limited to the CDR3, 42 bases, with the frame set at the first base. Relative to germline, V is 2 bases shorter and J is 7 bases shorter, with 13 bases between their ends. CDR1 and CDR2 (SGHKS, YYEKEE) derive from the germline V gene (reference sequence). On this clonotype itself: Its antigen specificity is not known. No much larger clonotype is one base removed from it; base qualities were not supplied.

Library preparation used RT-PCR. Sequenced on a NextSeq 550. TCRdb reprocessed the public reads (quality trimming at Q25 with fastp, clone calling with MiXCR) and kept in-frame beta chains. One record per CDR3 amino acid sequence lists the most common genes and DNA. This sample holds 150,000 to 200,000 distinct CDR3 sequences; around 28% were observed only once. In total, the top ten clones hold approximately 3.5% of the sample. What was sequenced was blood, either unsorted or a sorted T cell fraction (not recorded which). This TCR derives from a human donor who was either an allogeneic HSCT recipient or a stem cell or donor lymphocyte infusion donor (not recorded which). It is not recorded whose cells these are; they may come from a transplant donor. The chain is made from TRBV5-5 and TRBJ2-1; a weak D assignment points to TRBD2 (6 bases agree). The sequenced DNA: TGTGCCAGCAGCTTCAGAGCGGGTACGAATGAGCAGTTCTTC. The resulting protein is CASSFRAGTNEQFF.